The rows below give T cell receptor beta chains drawn from one sample of a study of blood T cell repertoires in COVID-19. The assay was immunoSEQ multiplex PCR, and TCRdb's table has in-frame clones only and misses some. The table lists about 220,000 clones, around 88% of them singletons. The specimen sequenced was PBMCs or T cells enriched from blood (not recorded which). These receptors originate from a woman aged 45-65 years with acute COVID-19. The CDR3 runs from the conserved cysteine through the conserved F or W. Fields, in order: J gene, clone size, V gene, D gene, CDR3 DNA, CDR3 protein. A D gene is named only where the DNA matches it firmly. Clone size is given for some rows only: seen once, a few or many times, or a class if the clone is expanded.

TRBJ1-2 | . | TRBV2 | . | TGTGCCAGCAGTGACAGGGCATCGAACTATGGCTACACCTTC | CASSDRASNYGYTF
TRBJ2-1 | . | TRBV9 | . | TGTGCCAGCAGTCCAACCAGGGATAGCTCCTACAATGAGCAGTTCTTC | CASSPTRDSSYNEQFF
TRBJ1-1 | . | TRBV14 | TRBD1 | TGTGCCAGCAGACCCGACAGGGGGAAGATGAACACTGAAGCTTTCTTT | CASRPDRGKMNTEAFF
TRBJ1-2 | . | TRBV18 | . | TGTGCCAGCTCACCTGCGAGGGACTATGGCTACACCTTC | CASSPARDYGYTF
TRBJ2-5 | . | TRBV13 | TRBD2 | TGTGCCAGCAGCTTAGGGACTAGCGGGTTCAGAGAGACCCAGTACTTC | CASSLGTSGFRETQYF
TRBJ2-7 | . | TRBV10-1 | . | TGCGCCAGCCCTACAGGGTCCTACGAGCAGTACTTC | CASPTGSYEQYF
TRBJ2-2 | . | TRBV4-1 | . | TGCGCCAGCAGCTTGCAGGGTACCGGGGAGCTGTTTTTT | CASSLQGTGELFF
TRBJ2-1 | . | TRBV27 | TRBD2 | TGTGCCAGCACTTCCCCGGGACTAGCGGGAGTAATCTCCTACAATGAGCAGTTCTTC | CASTSPGLAGVISYNEQFF
TRBJ2-1 | . | TRBV5-1 | TRBD2 | TGCGCCAGCAGCCCCTCCCAGACTAGCGGGGCGAGCTCCTACAATGAGCAGTTCTTC | CASSPSQTSGASSYNEQFF
TRBJ2-7 | . | TRBV6-2/TRBV6-3 | TRBD2 | TGTGCCAGCAGCATAGCGGGCTCCTACGAGCAGTACTTC | CASSIAGSYEQYF
TRBJ1-5 | many | TRBV6-2/TRBV6-3 | . | TGTGCCAGCAGTTACACTCAGGGGTTCATGGGACCCCAGCATTTT | CASSYTQGFMGPQHF
TRBJ2-7 | . | TRBV2 | TRBD2 | TGTGCCAGCAGTTCTAGGACTAGCGGGCCCTCCTACGAGCAGTACTTC | CASSSRTSGPSYEQYF
TRBJ1-1 | . | TRBV27 | . | TGTGCCAGCAGTTTACTGATGAGCACTGAAGCTTTCTTT | CASSLLMSTEAFF
TRBJ1-5 | few | TRBV30 | TRBD1 | TGTGCCTGGAGCGAGACAGGGTGGAATCAGCCCCAGCATTTT | CAWSETGWNQPQHF
TRBJ1-5 | . | TRBV18 | TRBD1 | TGTGCCAGCTCTCCGACAGGGAACAATCAGCCCCAGCATTTT | CASSPTGNNQPQHF
TRBJ1-6 | . | TRBV7-9 | . | TGTGCCAGCAGCCAGACACTGAGCTCCTATAATTCACCCCTCCACTTT | CASSQTLSSYNSPLHF
TRBJ2-1 | once | TRBV7-7 | TRBD1 | TGTGCTAGCAGCTTAGTAGGACAGGGGGCCGGTGAGCAGTTCTTC | CASSLVGQGAGEQFF
TRBJ2-5 | . | TRBV5-6 | TRBD1 | TGTGCCAGCACCCCATCTAACCTCCCGGACAGGGGGTTTGTGACCCAGTACTTC | CASTPSNLPDRGFVTQYF
TRBJ2-7 | . | TRBV27 | TRBD1 | TGTGCCAGCAGTCCCGGGACAGGATGGTACGAGCAGTACTTC | CASSPGTGWYEQYF
TRBJ1-5 | . | TRBV7-2 | TRBD1 | TGTGCCAGCAGCCCCCCGGGACAGGGGGCTGGCAATCAGCCCCAGCATTTT | CASSPPGQGAGNQPQHF
TRBJ2-3 | . | TRBV13 | . | TGTGCCAGCAGCTTAGTCCGTGACAGAGTGGGCACAGATACGCAGTATTTT | CASSLVRDRVGTDTQYF
TRBJ1-4 | once | TRBV7-9 | TRBD1 | TGTGCCAGCAGCCCCCAGGGGGCAACTAATGAAAAACTGTTTTTT | CASSPQGATNEKLFF
TRBJ2-1 | few | TRBV6-4 | . | TGTGCCAGCAGTGACCGTCTAAACAATGAGCAGTTCTTC | CASSDRLNNEQFF
TRBJ1-4 | . | TRBV27 | . | TGTGCCAGCAGTTTTGAGGGACACTCAACTAATGAAAAACTGTTTTTT | CASSFEGHSTNEKLFF
TRBJ1-5 | few | TRBV10-3 | . | TGTGCCATCAGTGAGACCGGGAATCAGCCCCAGCATTTT | CAISETGNQPQHF
TRBJ2-1 | . | TRBV11-3 | TRBD2 | TGTGCCAGCAGCTCCGGGACTAGCGGGAGAGGTGAGCAGTTCTTC | CASSSGTSGRGEQFF
TRBJ2-4 | . | TRBV28 | TRBD2 | TGTGCCAGCAGTTTGTTCGGGACTAGCGGAGGGGGAGCCAAAAACATTCAGTACTTC | CASSLFGTSGGGAKNIQYF
TRBJ2-7 | . | TRBV11-2 | . | TGTGCCAGCAGCCCGACAAGCTCCTACGAGCAGTACTTC | CASSPTSSYEQYF
TRBJ1-2 | . | TRBV28 | TRBD1 | TGTGCCAGCAGTCCATCACAGGGGACTAACTATGGCTACACCTTC | CASSPSQGTNYGYTF
TRBJ2-1 | . | TRBV2 | . | TGTGCCAGCAGTGTCGGGGGTACCTCCTACAATGAGCAGTTCTTC | CASSVGGTSYNEQFF
TRBJ2-3 | once | TRBV9 | . | TGTGCCAGCAGCGCCCCCATGGACAAAGGAGGGACAGATACGCAGTATTTT | CASSAPMDKGGTDTQYF
TRBJ1-5 | . | TRBV6-6 | TRBD1 | TGTGCCAGCAGTTACTGGGACAGGGGAAATCAGCCCCAGCATTTT | CASSYWDRGNQPQHF
TRBJ2-4 | . | TRBV7-2 | . | TGTGCCAGCAGCTTACAGGACTCATTCCTAGCCAAAAACATTCAGTACTTC | CASSLQDSFLAKNIQYF
TRBJ1-1 | . | TRBV18 | . | TGTGCCAGCTCACCCCAGGTAAACGCTGAAGCTTTCTTT | CASSPQVNAEAFF
TRBJ2-5 | . | TRBV27 | TRBD2 | TGTGCCAGCAGTCTCAGACTAGCGGAAGAGACCCAGTACTTC | CASSLRLAEETQYF
TRBJ1-5 | few | TRBV6-5 | TRBD1 | TGTGCCAGCAGTTACTCAGGGGGCATTCAGCCCCAGCATTTT | CASSYSGGIQPQHF
TRBJ2-1 | . | TRBV24-1 | TRBD2 | TGTGCCACCAGTGATTTGGATAGCGGGAGGTCGGGTCATGAGCAGTTCTTC | CATSDLDSGRSGHEQFF
TRBJ1-2 | . | TRBV19 | . | TGTGCCAGTAGTACCCCAATGAGAGATGGCTACACCTTC | CASSTPMRDGYTF
TRBJ1-4 | . | TRBV27 | . | TGTGCCAGCAGTTCCGAACTCTTTCCTAATGAAAAACTGTTTTTT | CASSSELFPNEKLFF
TRBJ2-7 | . | TRBV11-2 | TRBD2 | TGTGCCAGCAGCCCCCTTTCGGGAGGTATCCACGAGCAGTACTTC | CASSPLSGGIHEQYF
TRBJ1-1 | . | TRBV7-2 | . | TGTGCCAGCAGCTTAGTAGGGGGGGTGACTGAAGCTTTCTTT | CASSLVGGVTEAFF
TRBJ1-4 | . | TRBV6-1 | . | TGTGCCAGCAGTGAAGCTCGGGGGGCTCTGGGTGAAAAACTGTTTTTT | CASSEARGALGEKLFF
TRBJ1-1 | few | TRBV11-2 | . | TGTGCCAGCAGCCCCGGGGATTGGGAGGACACTGAAGCTTTCTTT | CASSPGDWEDTEAFF
TRBJ1-1 | . | TRBV6-5 | . | TGTGCCAGCAGTAACTACAGGGTTTGGGGCACTGAAGCTTTCTTT | CASSNYRVWGTEAFF
TRBJ2-7 | . | TRBV3-1/TRBV3-2 | . | TGTGCCAGCAGCCAAGGGCAGGGGGGTTACGAGCAGTACTTC | CASSQGQGGYEQYF
TRBJ2-7 | . | TRBV15 | . | TGTGCCACCAGCAGAGATCCTCGCAGGGACTTTTACGAGCAGTACTTC | CATSRDPRRDFYEQYF
TRBJ1-5 | . | TRBV4-3 | . | TGCGCCAGCAGCCAAGAGACAGGACCCTATACTCAGCCCCAGCATTTT | CASSQETGPYTQPQHF
TRBJ2-3 | . | TRBV5-1 | . | TGCGCCAGCAGCTTGGGAGGAACAGATACGCAGTATTTT | CASSLGGTDTQYF
TRBJ1-1 | . | TRBV4-1 | TRBD1 | TGCGCCAGCAGCCAAGTTTCAGGGGGCACTGAAGCTTTCTTT | CASSQVSGGTEAFF
TRBJ1-2 | . | TRBV2 | TRBD1 | TGTGCCATACCTCAGACAGGGGACTATGGCTACACCTTC | CAIPQTGDYGYTF
TRBJ1-3 | . | TRBV14 | . | TGTGCCAGCAGCCATCAGGCCTCCTCTGGAAACACCATATATTTT | CASSHQASSGNTIYF